These 10 T cell receptor beta chains came from one sample sequenced in a study of STAT5B mutations in CD4+ large granular lymphocyte leukemia. Assay used: immunoSEQ multiplex PCR; TCRdb lists only in-frame clones, some missing. This sample has around 21,000 clones; roughly 80% occur once, and the top ten carry about 4%. Material: CD4+ T cells from blood buffy coats. The receptor set was obtained from a human donor in good health.

The gene calls are TRBV30 and TRBJ1-1; D may be TRBD1 (6 bases). The CDR3 has 13 amino acids. V was pared by 1 base and J by 3 bases, with 9 bases between. Germline loops: CDR1 GTSNPN, CDR2 SVGIG (reference sequence). CDR3 sequence reads: CAWSGRGDTEAFF. Here the CDR3 DNA reads TGTGCCTGGAGTGGCAGGGGTGACACTGAAGCTTTCTTT.

J is TRBJ2-6 and V is TRBV25-1, with D maybe TRBD1 (5 bases). V was shortened by 6 bases and J by 0 bases, with 6 bases between the two germline ends. The CDR3 is 14 residues long. Germline V gene lookup returns CDR1 MGHDK and CDR2 SYGVNS. CDR3 sequence reads: CASRGDSGANVLTF. CDR3 in DNA: TGTGCCAGCAGAGGGGACTCTGGGGCCAACGTCCTGACTTTC.

This rearrangement joins TRBV10-3 to TRBJ2-2; D remains unclear. V was trimmed by 0 bases and J by 6 bases, leaving 2 bases between them. Germline values: CDR1 ENHRY, CDR2 SYGVKD. This CDR3 contains 12 residues. CDR3 amino acids: CAISESPGELFF. CDR3 sequence (DNA): TGTGCCATCAGTGAGTCACCCGGGGAGCTGTTTTTT.

This chain uses TRBV10-1 with TRBJ1-5; tentatively, D is TRBD1 (5 bases). Trimming stripped 11 bases from V and 7 bases from J, with 30 bases between. The CDR3 is made up of 17 amino acids. CDR1 and CDR2 from the germline V gene are WNHNN and SYGVQD (reference sequence). The DNA for the CDR3 is TGCGCCGACAGCACCCTCGAGTCGTGGGGGAAAGGGCAGCCCCAGCATTTT. Amino acid sequence: CADSTLESWGKGQPQHF.

The CDR3 is CASMRREGNEQFF. DNA for the CDR3: TGTGCCAGCATGAGGCGGGAGGGCAATGAGCAGTTCTTC. The chain carries TRBV5-4 and TRBJ2-1, with TRBD2 matching over 9 bases. The CDR3 has 13 amino acids. Trimming cost V 6 bases and J 6 bases; bases outside gene matches: 4. Germline CDR1 SGHNT, CDR2 YYREEE (reference sequence).

The chain has TRBV7-9 and TRBJ1-6; TRBD1 matches 8 bases. The CDR3 covers 15 residues. Germline CDR1 is SEHNR and CDR2 is FQNEAQ (reference sequence). Losses at the gene ends were 5 bases for V and 4 bases for J; bases not matched to a gene: 4. CDR3 protein: CASSRTGYYNSPLHF. Written as DNA, the CDR3 is TGTGCCAGCAGCCGGACAGGGTATTATAATTCACCCCTCCACTTT.

The gene calls are TRBV6-1 and TRBJ2-7; D not certain. V dropped 9 bases and J dropped 0 bases, with 15 bases sitting between them. Germline V gene data show CDR1 as MNHNS and CDR2 as SASEGT. CDR3 length equals 14 residues. This chain's CDR3 is CASRRTVDSYEQYF. The CDR3, as DNA: TGTGCCAGTCGAAGGACCGTGGACTCCTACGAGCAGTACTTC.

The chain links TRBV11-2 to TRBJ2-1; TRBD2 aligns across 7 bases. After removal of 0 bases from V and 0 bases from J, the junction contained 5 bases not matched to a gene. Germline V gene data show CDR1 as SGHAT and CDR2 as FQNNGV. The CDR3 extends over 17 amino acids. CDR3 sequence reads: CASSLDRGESSYNEQFF. The CDR3 region has the DNA TGTGCCAGCAGCTTAGATCGGGGGGAAAGCTCCTACAATGAGCAGTTCTTC.

The chain uses TRBV6-1 and TRBJ1-5, with D unclear. Germline CDR1 and CDR2: MNHNS and SASEGT. The V gene lost 0 bases and the J gene lost 0 bases, with 9 bases spanning the gap. The CDR3 sequence is 16 residues long. The CDR3 is CASSEAGLGSNQPQHF. The CDR3 coding sequence is TGTGCCAGCAGTGAAGCAGGGTTGGGTAGCAATCAGCCCCAGCATTTT.

V and J are TRBV2 and TRBJ2-5; D possibly uses TRBD1 or TRBD2 (5 bases each). The CDR3 loop spans 9 amino acids. Per germline, CDR1 SNHLY and CDR2 FYNNEI. V shed 8 bases and J shed 7 bases, with 5 bases lying between them. The CDR3 sequence: CASGGTQYF. In DNA, the CDR3 is TGTGCCAGCGGGGGGACCCAGTACTTC.